These T cell receptor beta chains were read from a single sample in a study of cytomegalovirus exposure and HLA in healthy donors. Assay: immunoSEQ multiplex PCR; the TCRdb copy retains only in-frame clones and omits some. The table has around 180,000 clones, approximately 80% seen once. Sequencing input: PBMCs. These receptors all come from a girl aged 2-10 years in good health and CMV-seropositive. Each CDR3 is given with its conserved first and last residue. Fields, in order: V gene, J gene, clone size, D gene, CDR3 DNA, CDR3 protein. D genes are given only for firm matches. Clone size is shown for a subset of rows, as once, few, many or a class of expanded clone.

TRBV4-2	TRBJ1-5	.	.	TGTGCCAGCAGCCAAGATCACGGGGAGAACAATCAGCCCCAGCATTTT	CASSQDHGENNQPQHF
TRBV7-8	TRBJ1-5	.	.	TGTGCCAGCAGCTTAGGCCAAAGATTAGGCAATCAGCCCCAGCATTTT	CASSLGQRLGNQPQHF
TRBV6-5	TRBJ1-1	once	TRBD1	TGTGCCAGCAGGGAGACAGGGGGGTACACTGAAGCTTTCTTT	CASRETGGYTEAFF
TRBV9	TRBJ2-7	once	.	TGTGCCAGCAGCGTAGGGGACACCTACGAGCAGTACTTC	CASSVGDTYEQYF
TRBV6-1	TRBJ1-6	few	TRBD1	TGTGCCAGCAGTGAATACCTACAGGGGGCCAGTAATAATTCACCCCTCCACTTT	CASSEYLQGASNNSPLHF
TRBV28	TRBJ1-2	.	TRBD1	TGTGCCAGCAGGCGACAGGGGGCCAACTATGGCTACACCTTC	CASRRQGANYGYTF
TRBV14	TRBJ2-7	.	.	TGTGCCAGCAGCCCCGTAGTGCGGTGGTACGAGCAGTACTTC	CASSPVVRWYEQYF
TRBV18	TRBJ1-1	.	.	TGTGCCAGCTCTTCAGGACAACCCGAAGCTTTCTTT	CASSSGQPEAFF
TRBV19	TRBJ2-7	.	TRBD1	TGTGCCAGTACGCAGGGGGAAGGCGAGCAGTACTTC	CASTQGEGEQYF
TRBV27	TRBJ1-1	.	.	TGTGCCAGCAGTTCCCAGGGGCTGGGCCTGTTCGGAACTGAAGCTTTCTTT	CASSSQGLGLFGTEAFF
TRBV30	TRBJ2-1	.	TRBD1	TGTGCCTGGAGTCGGGACAGCAATGAGCAGTTCTTC	CAWSRDSNEQFF
TRBV6-1	TRBJ1-2	.	.	TGTGCCAGCAGTGAAGTCACAGGCTATGGCTACACCTTC	CASSEVTGYGYTF
TRBV9	TRBJ2-2	.	TRBD2	TGTGCCAGCAGCATTAGCGGGAGGGCCGCCGGGGAGCTGTTTTTT	CASSISGRAAGELFF
TRBV6-5	TRBJ2-7	.	.	TGTGCCAGCAGTACAACAGGGACCGGTGAGCAGTACTTC	CASSTTGTGEQYF
TRBV5-1	TRBJ1-4	.	.	TGCGCCAGCAGCGCCCACCTCTTAGGCGAGGGTGAAAAACTGTTTTTT	CASSAHLLGEGEKLFF
TRBV15	TRBJ2-5	once	.	TGTGCCACCAGCAGTAACCTAAGGGCCAGGGTGGCGCAAGAGACCCAGTACTTC	CATSSNLRARVAQETQYF
TRBV7-8	TRBJ1-5	.	TRBD1	TGTGCCAGCAGCGGCGGGACAGGGGATCAGCCCCAGCATTTT	CASSGGTGDQPQHF
TRBV9	TRBJ1-1	.	TRBD1	TGTGCCAGCAGCGTAGTCGCAGGGGGAGACACTGAAGCTTTCTTT	CASSVVAGGDTEAFF
TRBV4-2	TRBJ1-1	once	.	TGTGCCAGCAGCCAAGGTGTCAGGGGTGAAGCTTTCTTT	CASSQGVRGEAFF
TRBV6-5	TRBJ1-5	few	TRBD1	TGTGCCAGCAGTCCCGACAGGGCCGGCAATCAGCCCCAGCATTTT	CASSPDRAGNQPQHF
TRBV6-1	TRBJ2-7	.	.	TGTGCCAGCAGCGGAAGGACGTCGGGGTCCTACGAGCAGTACTTC	CASSGRTSGSYEQYF
TRBV6-1	TRBJ1-5	.	.	TGTGCCAGCACGGGGATTGGCAATCAGCCCCAGCATTTT	CASTGIGNQPQHF